The 20 T cell receptor beta chains in this list originate from one sample, sequenced in a study of memory CD4+ T cells and cytomegalovirus serostatus. The sort gate was single viable CD3+CD4+CD8-CD45RO+ cells for memory CD4+ T cells. TCRdb's copy holds only in-frame clones and misses some; the assay was immunoSEQ multiplex PCR. This sample has 40,000 to 50,000 clones, with around 76% found just once. The specimen was memory CD4+ T cells from blood. Receptor source: an adult in good health and CMV-seronegative.

This chain connects TRBV13 to TRBJ2-5; no clear D gene. From germline, CDR1 is PRHDT and CDR2 FYEKMQ (reference sequence). This CDR3 region has 13 residues. Trimming removed 0 bases at V and 5 bases at J, with 7 bases between. The CDR3 DNA reads as TGTGCCAGCAGCTTAGGGGCGGCGGAGACCCAGTACTTC. This sequence encodes CASSLGAAETQYF.

This chain uses TRBV28 with TRBJ1-4; no clear D gene. The CDR3 covers 12 residues. Per the germline V gene, CDR1 is MDHEN and CDR2 is SYDVKM. Trimming stripped 2 bases from V and 12 bases from J, with 10 bases between. The CDR3 DNA is TGTGCCAGCAGTTTACGTGTCCCGGAACTGTTTTTT. Encoded protein: CASSLRVPELFF. The full variable domain, with the rest looked up from reference TRBV28 and TRBJ1-4, is DVKVTQSSRYLVKRTGEKVFLECVQDMDHENMFWYRQDPGLGLRLIYFSYDVKMKEKGDIPEGYSVSREKKERFSLILESASTNQTSMYLCASSLRVPELFFGSGTQLSVL.

V and J are TRBV27 and TRBJ2-2, with no clear D. CDR1 MNHEY and CDR2 SMNVEV come from the germline V gene (reference sequence). Trimming removed 6 bases at V and 0 bases at J, with 8 bases between. The CDR3 covers 14 residues. In nucleotides, the CDR3 is TGTGCCAGCAGCGTAGAGACGAACACCGGGGAGCTGTTTTTT. Its translation is CASSVETNTGELFF.

The chain carries TRBV27 and TRBJ2-7; D unresolved. CDR1 is MNHEY, CDR2 SMNVEV, per germline (reference sequence). Trimming stripped 6 bases from V and 5 bases from J, with 20 bases between. The CDR3 has 15 amino acids. CDR3 loop: CASSPRPPENDEQYF. As DNA, the CDR3 is TGTGCCAGCAGCCCTCGTCCCCCGGAGAACGACGAGCAGTACTTC.

In this sample, this clone is medium-sized (0.01 to 0.1%). This chain uses TRBV5-1 with TRBJ2-1; tentatively, D is TRBD1 (5 bases). V lost 4 bases to trimming and J lost 4 bases, with 12 bases between them. Germline lookup yields CDR1 SGHRS and CDR2 YFSETQ. The CDR3 length is 14 residues. The CDR3 reads CASSGQGVYNEQFF. CDR3 DNA sequence: TGCGCCAGCAGCGGCCAGGGCGTATACAATGAGCAGTTCTTC.

V usage is TRBV10-3 and J usage is TRBJ1-5; D is ambiguous. V was cut by 0 bases and J by 6 bases, with 6 bases left in between. CDR3 length: 13 residues. The germline CDR1 and CDR2 sequences are ENHRY and SYGVKD. CDR3 in amino acids: CAISESKAQPQHF. The CDR3 DNA reads TGTGCCATCAGTGAGTCTAAGGCTCAGCCCCAGCATTTT.

CDR3 coding DNA: TGTGCCTGGAGGGGACGCGGGGGGCTCTCCTACAATGAGCAGTTCTTC. Residues: CAWRGRGGLSYNEQFF. This sequence joins TRBV30 and TRBJ2-1, with 8 nucleotides matching TRBD2. Germline lookup yields CDR1 GTSNPN and CDR2 SVGIG (reference sequence). V dropped 3 bases and J dropped 0; count of bases not matched to a gene: 7. The length of the CDR3 is 16 residues.

In its sample, this clone was seen a few times. The chain carries TRBV7-9 and TRBJ1-6, with D unresolved. The germline V gene encodes CDR1 SEHNR and CDR2 FQNEAQ (reference sequence). CDR3 size: 15 residues. V was pared by 1 base and J by 7 bases, with 11 bases between. The CDR3: CASSLGAGPNSPLHF. CDR3 nucleotide sequence: TGTGCCAGCAGCTTAGGGGCTGGTCCGAATTCACCCCTCCACTTT.

This chain links TRBV29-1 with TRBJ2-5; a possible D gene is TRBD2 (6 bases). The DNA end lines up better with TRBJ2-7; the J call may be wrong. Germline V gene lookup returns CDR1 SQVTM and CDR2 ANQGSEA. The CDR3 has 13 residues. In DNA, the CDR3 is TGCAGCGTTGCCGGGACTCCAAACAACGAGCAGTACTTC. This codes for CSVAGTPNNEQYF.

The chain employs TRBV6-6 and TRBJ1-2, with 7 positions matching TRBD1. In germline, CDR1 is MNHNY, CDR2 SVGAGI (reference sequence). The V segment lost 6 bases and the J segment 5 bases; nucleotides outside the gene matches: 9. The CDR3 extends over 14 amino acids. The CDR3 is CASRLPGQSYGYTF. CDR3 DNA: TGTGCCAGCAGACTCCCGGGACAGTCGTATGGCTACACCTTC.

The rearrangement links TRBV19 to TRBJ1-4, with 8 bases that match TRBD1. CDR1 and CDR2 from the germline V gene are LNHDA and SQIVND (reference sequence). This CDR3 region has 15 residues. Trimming took 6 bases from V and 7 from J; bases not matched to a gene: 10. The CDR3 spells CASSPQGARSEKLFF. In DNA, the CDR3 is TGTGCCAGTAGCCCGCAGGGGGCGAGGAGTGAAAAACTGTTTTTT.

This chain joins TRBV10-3 and TRBJ2-1; 8 bases map to TRBD2. Unmatched junction bases numbered 16, after V lost 3 bases and J lost 0 bases. Germline V gives CDR1 ENHRY, CDR2 SYGVKD. This CDR3 comprises 20 residues. The CDR3 DNA follows: TGTGCCATCAGTGACCCGACGGGGGGGCGATCTATTCGCTCCTACAATGAGCAGTTCTTC. Translation gives CAISDPTGGRSIRSYNEQFF.

The J gene is TRBJ2-7, the V gene TRBV6-6; 10 bases agree with TRBD1. This CDR3 region has 15 residues. CDR1 MNHNY and CDR2 SVGAGI come from the germline V gene (reference sequence). The J segment lost 6 bases and the V segment lost 8 bases, leaving 13 bases of the junction unmatched. The CDR3 here is CASFPSGDRGSEQYF. DNA of the CDR3: TGTGCCAGCTTTCCCTCCGGGGACAGGGGTAGCGAGCAGTACTTC.

The V call is TRBV30, the J call TRBJ2-7; D unresolved. CDR1 GTSNPN and CDR2 SVGIG come from the germline V gene (reference sequence). The CDR3 spans 12 residues. Trimming removed 4 bases from V and 3 bases from J, with 10 bases in between. In DNA form, the CDR3 reads TGTGCCTGGACCCTCGAGAGCTACGAGCAGTACTTC. It codes for CAWTLESYEQYF.

This chain links TRBV28 with TRBJ1-6; no clear D. V gave up 3 bases and J gave up 5 bases, with 11 bases separating them. Germline-derived CDR1 and CDR2 are MDHEN and SYDVKM. CDR3 length equals 15 residues. The CDR3 coding sequence is TGTGCCAGCAGTTTTCTGGCACTTAATAATTCACCCCTCCACTTT. It yields the protein CASSFLALNNSPLHF.

This chain uses TRBV29-1 with TRBJ1-1; TRBD1 might be the D (6 bases). This CDR3 comprises 13 residues. CDR1 SQVTM and CDR2 ANQGSEA come from the germline V gene. Deletions cut 7 bases from V and 0 bases from J, with 12 bases between. CDR3 in amino acids: CSGRDTLNTEAFF. The CDR3 DNA sequence: TGCAGCGGCCGGGACACCCTGAACACTGAAGCTTTCTTT. Based on the CDR3 plus reference TRBV29-1 and TRBJ1-1, the full variable domain is SAVISQKPSRDICQRGTSLTIQCQVDSQVTMMFWYRQQPGQSLTLIATANQGSEATYESGFVIDKFPISRPNLTFSTLTVSNMSPEDSSIYLCSGRDTLNTEAFFGQGTRLTVV.

The chain recombines TRBV19 with TRBJ1-2, with D possibly being TRBD1 (5 bases). The V and J ends lost 6 bases and 4 bases respectively, with 18 bases between them. Germline CDR1 and CDR2: LNHDA and SQIVND (reference sequence). The CDR3 consists of 15 residues. In nucleotides, the CDR3 is TGTGCCAGTAGCCTCCGGGGCTTAAAAGGCTATGGCTACACCTTC. Its translation: CASSLRGLKGYGYTF. Full variable domain (rest looked up from reference TRBV19 and TRBJ1-2): DGGITQSPKYLFRKEGQNVTLSCEQNLNHDAMYWYRQDPGQGLRLIYYSQIVNDFQKGDIAEGYSVSREKKESFPLTVTSAQKNPTAFYLCASSLRGLKGYGYTFGSGTRLTVV.

The chain links TRBV18 to TRBJ1-1, with D uncertain. The V end was cut by 6 bases, the J end by 5 bases, with 13 bases between. CDR3 size: 13 residues. Per germline, CDR1 KGHSH and CDR2 LQKENI. The CDR3 region has the DNA TGTGCCAGCTCGATGTGGGGTGGAACTGAAGCTTTCTTT. This sequence encodes CASSMWGGTEAFF.

In DNA form, the CDR3 reads TGTGCCTGGAGTGTTGGGGCAGGGAATCAGCCCCAGCATTTT. This sequence encodes CAWSVGAGNQPQHF. This rearrangement joins TRBV30 to TRBJ1-5; possibly TRBD1 for D (5 bases). V was clipped by 0 bases and J by 4 bases, with 10 bases between them. Germline V gives CDR1 GTSNPN, CDR2 SVGIG (reference sequence). This CDR3 has 14 residues.

This sequence joins TRBV20-1 and TRBJ2-7; D could derive from TRBD1 or TRBD2 (5 bases each). Trimming pared 5 bases from V and 6 bases from J, leaving 8 bases between. The CDR3 covers 10 residues. The germline V gene encodes CDR1 DFQATT and CDR2 SNEGSKA (reference sequence). In DNA form, the CDR3 reads TGCAGTGCTGTAGGGACCGAGCAGTACTTC. Translation gives CSAVGTEQYF.